The 30 T cell receptor beta chains listed next were all sequenced from one sample in a study of post-analysis software for immune sequencing data. These receptors lack a known antigen. Unique-molecular-identifier-tagged TCR beta cDNA libraries were used. TCRdb called the PCR reads again in MiXCR, with one record for every CDR3 protein. The sample lists approximately 730,000 distinct CDR3 sequences; 25% to 30% were seen once. Findings of the study overall: About five TRBV segments appeared more often in patients than in controls, and TRBV5-6, TRBV5-1 and TRBV20-1 were among these.

Sequencing input: blood. The receptors were gathered from a girl aged 5 to 17 with multiple sclerosis.

This clonotype was recorded a few times. This chain joins TRBV29-1 and TRBJ2-1; perhaps TRBD2 as D (5 bases). Germline CDR1 is SQVTM and CDR2 is ANQGSEA. V was cut by 1 base and J by 5 bases, with 12 bases left in between. CDR3 size: 14 residues. The CDR3 sequence is CSVEGASRHNEQFF. For the CDR3, the DNA is TGCAGCGTTGAAGGGGCTAGCCGACACAATGAGCAGTTCTTC.

There are many counts of this clonotype. This chain's CDR3 is CASSPGTGGSYGYTF. CDR3 coding DNA: TGTGCCAGCAGCCCCGGGACAGGGGGAAGCTATGGCTACACCTTC. V and J are TRBV12-3 or TRBV12-4 and TRBJ1-2; TRBD1 agrees at 11 bases. The CDR3 is 15 residues long. V lost 6 bases to trimming and J lost 4 bases; unmatched junction nucleotides: 7.

The chain combines TRBV5-1 with TRBJ2-7, with D possibly being TRBD2 (6 bases). In germline, CDR1 is SGHRS, CDR2 YFSETQ. This CDR3 is 13 amino acids long. Trimming took off 4 bases at V and 6 bases at J, with 14 bases between the two ends. The CDR3 DNA reads TGCGCCAGCAGCGTAACATGGGGAGGCGAGCAGTACTTC. This codes for CASSVTWGGEQYF.

V usage is TRBV7-9 and J usage is TRBJ1-4; D may be TRBD1 (6 bases). Trimming shortened V by 8 bases and J by 7 bases, and 17 bases separated the two germline ends. The CDR3 consists of 14 residues. From germline, CDR1 is SEHNR and CDR2 FQNEAQ (reference sequence). The CDR3 DNA follows: TGTGCCAGCGCGGCGGGGGGGCGACTTGAAAAACTGTTTTTT. It translates to CASAAGGRLEKLFF.

This clonotype appeared a few times. The junction departs from the called germline gene at one end, perhaps through a read error. The chain recombines TRBV9 with TRBJ2-7; 7 bases line up with TRBD1. This CDR3 has 14 amino acids. CDR1 is SGDLS and CDR2 is YYNGEE in the germline V gene. DNA for the CDR3: TGTGTCAGCAGCGTAGGGGGCAGCGCCTACGAGCAGTACTTC. It is translated as CVSSVGGSAYEQYF.

About this clonotype: The junction does not match germline at one end; this may be a read error. This sequence joins TRBV12-3 or TRBV12-4 and TRBJ1-4; D not resolved. This CDR3 is built from 14 residues. This CDR3 reads CASRIDTTNGKLFF. The DNA of the CDR3 is TGTGCCAGCAGGATAGACACAACTAATGGAAAACTGTTTTTT.

In regard to this clonotype: Given a much more abundant clone one base away, this may be a read error. This chain connects TRBV20-1 to TRBJ2-1, with D unresolved. Germline CDR1 and CDR2: DFQATT and SNEGSKA (reference sequence). This CDR3 is 12 amino acids long. CDR3 sequence reads: CRAGRMSNEQFF. DNA for the CDR3: TGCAGGGCTGGGCGGATGTCAAATGAGCAGTTCTTC.

This chain links TRBV11-2 with TRBJ2-4, with 14 bases aligning to TRBD2. The J call may not be correct, given that the DNA end is closer to TRBJ2-7. CDR1 and CDR2 (germline): SGHAT, FQNNGV. The CDR3 is 19 residues long. The CDR3 nucleotides read TGTGCCAGCAGCCCTCGGACTAGCGGGAGGTGGATTGGTGCATACGAGCAGTACTTC. Translating gives CASSPRTSGRWIGAYEQYF.

The V call is TRBV20-1, the J call TRBJ2-1; TRBD2 aligns across 8 bases. Germline CDR1 DFQATT, CDR2 SNEGSKA (reference sequence). CDR3 length equals 15 residues. V gave up 6 bases and J gave up 7 bases; unmatched junction bases: 14. As DNA, the CDR3 is TGCAGTGCCCCCCGATGGGGCGGGGGGACTAATGAGCAGTTCTTC. Amino acids: CSAPRWGGGTNEQFF.

Concerning this clonotype itself: A junction boundary mismatches the germline segment, possibly from a read error. The rearrangement links TRBV25-1 to TRBJ1-2; 10 nucleotides line up with TRBD1. This CDR3 is built from 17 residues. Germline-derived CDR1 and CDR2 are MGHDK and SYGVNS. The CDR3 region is CTSSELVGTGEGYGYTF. In DNA form, the CDR3 reads TGTACCAGCAGTGAATTGGTTGGGACAGGGGAAGGGTATGGCTACACCTTC.

The chain combines TRBV29-1 with TRBJ2-1; 9 bases are a match to TRBD1. The CDR3 totals 12 residues. The V and J ends lost 7 bases and 15 bases, in that order; junction bases with no gene match: 13. The germline V gene encodes CDR1 SQVTM and CDR2 ANQGSEA. The CDR3 nucleotides are TGCAGCGCGGGACAGGGACTCACCCACCCGTTCTTC. Residues: CSAGQGLTHPFF.

This CDR3 reads CASSTAGTGIGYGYTF. As DNA, the CDR3 is TGTGCCAGCAGTACGGCCGGGACAGGGATTGGCTATGGCTACACCTTC. The chain couples TRBV27 to TRBJ1-2; 9 positions agree with TRBD1. The germline gives CDR1 MNHEY, CDR2 SMNVEV (reference sequence). The CDR3 loop spans 16 amino acids. With V trimmed by 5 bases and J by 4 bases, 11 bases remained unmatched.

A note on this clonotype: A junction boundary mismatches the germline segment, possibly from a read error. This chain's CDR3 is CDSQQTLGAPQYF. CDR3 DNA: TGTGACAGCCAGCAAACCCTGGGGGCGCCCCAGTACTTC. This chain uses TRBV12-3 or TRBV12-4 with TRBJ2-7, with TRBD1 as a possible D gene (6 bases). The CDR3 runs 13 residues.

V gene TRBV7-9 combines with J gene TRBJ2-2; D might be TRBD2 (5 bases). This CDR3 comprises 17 residues. Germline V lookup: CDR1 SEHNR, CDR2 FQNEAQ (reference sequence). Between the trimmed V and J ends, which lost 3 bases and 1 base, there was a span of 15 bases. The CDR3 loop is CASSFNRPGRNTGELFF. As DNA, the CDR3 is TGTGCCAGCAGCTTTAATCGACCGGGAAGGAACACCGGGGAGCTGTTTTTT. Together with reference TRBV7-9 and TRBJ2-2, the CDR3 gives the full variable domain: DTGVSQNPRHKITKRGQNVTFRCDPISEHNRLYWYRQTLGQGPEFLTYFQNEAQLEKSRLLSDRFSAERPKGSFSTLEIQRTEQGDSAMYLCASSFNRPGRNTGELFFGEGSRLTVL.

The V gene is TRBV14, the J gene TRBJ2-5; TRBD1 or TRBD2 may be the D gene (5 bases each). The germline V gene has CDR1 SGHDN and CDR2 FVKESK. This CDR3 spans 14 amino acids. Trimming removed 0 bases at V and 6 bases at J, with 11 bases between. Here the CDR3 reads CASSQDSGGKTQYF. In DNA, the CDR3 is TGTGCCAGCAGCCAAGATAGTGGGGGAAAGACCCAGTACTTC.

As to this clonotype: A junction boundary mismatches the germline segment, possibly from a read error. V usage is TRBV7-8 and J usage is TRBJ2-1; 10 bases agree with TRBD2. CDR3 length: 16 residues. Germline CDR1 and CDR2: SGHVS and FQNEAQ. CDR3 in DNA: TGTGCCAGCAGCTTAGGCTCTAGCGGGAGCCACAATGAGCAGGTCTTC. Translating gives CASSLGSSGSHNEQVF. Full variable domain (outside the CDR3, taken from reference TRBV7-8 and TRBJ2-1): GAGVSQSPRYKVAKRGQDVALRCDPISGHVSLFWYQQALGQGPEFLTYFQNEAQLDKSGLPSDRFFAERPEGSVSTLKIQRTQQEDSAVYLCASSLGSSGSHNEQVFGPGTRLTVL.

CDR3 region: CSASRLAGGNTGELFF. The DNA for the CDR3 is TGCAGTGCTTCCCGACTAGCGGGGGGGAACACCGGGGAGCTGTTTTTT. This chain joins TRBV20-1 and TRBJ2-2, with 13 bases identical to TRBD2. Trimming at V came to 5 bases and at J to 1 base, leaving 4 bases not matched to a gene. Germline CDR1 reads DFQATT; CDR2 reads SNEGSKA (reference sequence). The CDR3 runs 16 residues.

This clonotype was seen a handful of times. This chain joins TRBV28 and TRBJ1-1, with D possibly TRBD1 on 5 matching bases. V was cut by 2 bases and J by 0 bases, with 10 bases left in between. The germline V gene encodes CDR1 MDHEN and CDR2 SYDVKM. This CDR3 is 15 amino acids long. The CDR3 bases are TGTGCCAGCAGTTTACGAGGGACGGTGAACACTGAAGCTTTCTTT. This gives the protein CASSLRGTVNTEAFF. Full variable domain (remainder filled in from reference TRBV28 and TRBJ1-1): DVKVTQSSRYLVKRTGEKVFLECVQDMDHENMFWYRQDPGLGLRLIYFSYDVKMKEKGDIPEGYSVSREKKERFSLILESASTNQTSMYLCASSLRGTVNTEAFFGQGTRLTVV.

This clonotype was detected a few times. The chain uses TRBV4-1 and TRBJ2-4; 7 nucleotides line up with TRBD1. The CDR3 is made up of 15 amino acids. V shed 3 bases and J 8 bases; nucleotides not matched to a gene: 10. Germline CDR1 reads MGHRA; CDR2 reads YSYEKL. CDR3 sequence reads: CASSHVQGGTDIQYF. CDR3 bases: TGCGCCAGCAGCCATGTACAAGGGGGCACGGACATTCAGTACTTC.

J is TRBJ2-1 and V is TRBV11-2; 13 positions match TRBD2. V lost 4 bases to trimming and J lost 2 bases; unmatched junction nucleotides: 14. CDR1 SGHAT and CDR2 FQNNGV come from the germline V gene. This CDR3 comprises 20 residues. The CDR3 sequence: CASSSDEVLAGGPAYNEQFF. In nucleotides, the CDR3 is TGTGCCAGCAGCTCAGATGAGGTACTAGCGGGAGGGCCCGCCTACAATGAGCAGTTCTTC. Full variable domain (outside the CDR3, taken from reference TRBV11-2 and TRBJ2-1): EAGVAQSPRYKIIEKRQSVAFWCNPISGHATLYWYQQILGQGPKLLIQFQNNGVVDDSQLPKDRFSAERLKGVDSTLKIQPAKLEDSAVYLCASSSDEVLAGGPAYNEQFFGPGTRLTVL.

The chain recombines TRBV7-9 with TRBJ1-1; D gene unclear. This CDR3 has 14 residues. V shed 4 bases and J shed 9 bases, with 18 bases lying between them. Germline loops: CDR1 SEHNR, CDR2 FQNEAQ (reference sequence). The CDR3 DNA is TGTGCCAGCAGCTCACCAACCGGGCCACGAAAAGCTTTCTTT. It codes for CASSSPTGPRKAFF. The full variable domain, in which reference TRBV7-9 and TRBJ1-1 provide the parts outside the CDR3, is DTGVSQNPRHKITKRGQNVTFRCDPISEHNRLYWYRQTLGQGPEFLTYFQNEAQLEKSRLLSDRFSAERPKGSFSTLEIQRTEQGDSAMYLCASSSPTGPRKAFFGQGTRLTVV.

CDR3 residues: CASSPGGGLLNEQFF. DNA for the CDR3: TGTGCCAGCAGCCCCGGGGGGGGGCTGTTAAATGAGCAGTTCTTC. The chain is built from TRBV7-2 and TRBJ2-1; 8 bases are shared with TRBD2. Germline CDR1 is SGHTA and CDR2 is FQGNSA. After removal of 5 bases from V and 7 bases from J, the junction contained 10 bases not matched to a gene. The CDR3 sequence is 15 residues long.

This clonotype occurred a few times. V usage is TRBV27 and J usage is TRBJ1-2; D unclear. This CDR3 comprises 14 residues. V dropped 4 bases and J dropped 5 bases, with 14 bases sitting between them. In germline, CDR1 is MNHEY, CDR2 SMNVEV (reference sequence). The CDR3 is CASSSPRTAYGYTF. The DNA for the CDR3 is TGTGCCAGCAGTTCCCCCCGGACGGCATATGGCTACACCTTC.

The chain has TRBV6-5 and TRBJ2-5, with TRBD1 matching 7 bases. The CDR3 is 15 amino acids. Trimming removed 0 bases from V and 1 base from J; junction bases left unmatched: 2. Germline CDR1 and CDR2: MNHEY and SVGAGI. CDR3 nucleotide sequence: TGTGCCAGCAGTTACTCGGGACAGATCCAAGAGACCCAGTACTTC. This encodes CASSYSGQIQETQYF.

The chain employs TRBV19 and TRBJ2-1; 7 nucleotides line up with TRBD2. Per germline, CDR1 LNHDA and CDR2 SQIVND (reference sequence). The CDR3 spans 15 residues. J lost 13 bases, V lost 4 bases, and 16 bases had no gene match. CDR3 sequence (DNA): TGTGCCAGTAGTAGGGTCACCCCGGGGGGAGAGACCCAGTTCTTC. This gives the protein CASSRVTPGGETQFF.

There are many counts of this clonotype. This rearrangement joins TRBV6-1 to TRBJ2-1; maybe TRBD1 (5 bases). This CDR3 spans 13 amino acids. Between the trimmed V and J ends, which lost 5 bases and 2 bases, there was a span of 7 bases. CDR1 is MNHNS, CDR2 SASEGT, per germline. CDR3 in amino acids: CASSSRAYNEQFF. The CDR3 DNA reads TGTGCCAGCAGTTCCAGGGCCTACAATGAGCAGTTCTTC.

This clonotype was observed a few times. The V call is TRBV14, the J call TRBJ2-1; TRBD2 matches at 7 bases. V lost 4 bases to trimming and J lost 15 bases; unmatched junction nucleotides: 15. Germline V lookup: CDR1 SGHDN, CDR2 FVKESK. The length of the CDR3 is 14 residues. DNA of the CDR3: TGTGCCAGCAGCCGGCTTACCAAGGCGGGAGTGGCGTTCTTC. Encoded protein: CASSRLTKAGVAFF.

Turning to this clonotype: One end of the junction varies from germline; a read error may be responsible. The chain couples TRBV7-2 to TRBJ2-7, with 9 bases lining up with TRBD2. Gene TRBJ2-4 matches the end of the DNA better, so the J call may be wrong. CDR1 and CDR2 (germline): SGHTA, FQGNSA. The CDR3 totals 15 residues. In DNA, the CDR3 is TGTGCCAGCAGCCCGACTAGCGGAGACAAAGACATTCAGTACTTC. Protein product: CASSPTSGDKDIQYF.

This clonotype showed up just a few times. The chain employs TRBV27 and TRBJ1-4, with TRBD1 as a possible D gene (6 bases). The germline V and J ends were trimmed by 6 bases and 7 bases, with 18 bases remaining between them. Looked up from germline, CDR1 is MNHEY and CDR2 is SMNVEV (reference sequence). The CDR3 consists of 15 residues. The CDR3 loop reads CASRRTGSGGEKLFF. The DNA for the CDR3 is TGTGCCAGCAGACGCACAGGGAGCGGTGGTGAAAAACTGTTTTTT.

This clonotype was picked up one time. The CDR3 sequence: CAMKGTVTNQPQHF. The DNA of the CDR3 is TGTGCCATGAAAGGGACAGTTACCAATCAGCCCCAGCATTTT. The genes are TRBV10-3 and TRBJ1-5, with TRBD1 matching over 7 bases. Germline trimming cut 9 bases from V and 3 bases from J; bases unmatched to any gene: 8. The CDR3 sequence is 14 residues long. Germline V gene sequence: CDR1 ENHRY, CDR2 SYGVKD.